What follows are 26 T cell receptor beta chains derived from one specimen sequenced in a study. Tregs were sorted as CD4+CD25+CD127-/low cells. Amplification of TRBV12-4/TRBJ1-2 clonotypes used adaptor-ligated barcode primers. TCRdb ran MiXCR on the multiplex PCR reads and lists one entry per CDR3 protein. The table records 250 to 300 distinct CDR3 sequences, around 20% of them present only once. The specimen was Tregs sorted from blood. The receptors stem from a female donor with breast cancer.

In its sample, this clonotype ranks as hyperexpanded. The rearrangement links TRBV12-3 or TRBV12-4 to TRBJ1-2; TRBD1 is a possible D gene (5 bases). V was shortened by 9 bases and J by 7 bases, with 15 bases between the two germline ends. CDR3 length equals 12 residues. CDR3 in amino acids: CASGRQGSGYTF. Written as DNA, the CDR3 is TGTGCCAGTGGGCGGCAGGGCAGTGGCTACACCTTC.

This clonotype is judged medium-sized. The chain combines TRBV12-3 or TRBV12-4 with TRBJ1-2, with D possibly TRBD1 on 5 matching bases. Deletions cut 5 bases from V and 2 bases from J, with 15 bases between. The CDR3 runs to 15 residues. In DNA form, the CDR3 reads TGTGCCAGCAGTCAACAGGTGGCCGGGAACTATGGCTACACCTTC. It yields the protein CASSQQVAGNYGYTF.

This clonotype is large by share. The chain combines TRBV12-3 or TRBV12-4 with TRBJ1-2; D unresolved. The CDR3 runs 13 residues. Trimming took off 4 bases at V and 6 bases at J, with 12 bases between the two ends. In nucleotides, the CDR3 is TGTGCCAGCAGTTCGACCGCACGGAATGGCTACACCTTC. Its translation: CASSSTARNGYTF.

The chain has TRBV12-3 or TRBV12-4 and TRBJ1-2; possible D gene TRBD1, 5 bases. Trimming removed 6 bases at V and 9 bases at J, with 14 bases between. The CDR3 extends over 12 amino acids. The CDR3 bases are TGTGCCAGCAGCTGGAGGGACGGGTGCTACACCTTC. Translating gives CASSWRDGCYTF.

The rearrangement links TRBV12-3 or TRBV12-4 to TRBJ1-2, with no clear D. Trimming took off 3 bases at V and 2 bases at J, with 16 bases between the two ends. CDR3 length equals 16 residues. DNA of the CDR3: TGTGCCAGCAGTTTGAATGGAGGGCGATTAAACTATGGCTACACCTTC. Protein product: CASSLNGGRLNYGYTF.

The V gene is TRBV12-3 or TRBV12-4, the J gene TRBJ1-2; 8 bases are shared with TRBD1. V shed 6 bases, J shed 8 bases, and the junction held 11 bases outside the gene matches. The CDR3 covers 14 residues. DNA for the CDR3: TGTGCCAGCAGGGGACAGGCCCGGCGGGAGGGCTACACCTTC. Translating gives CASRGQARREGYTF.

This clonotype counts as large (0.1 to 1%). This chain joins TRBV12-3 or TRBV12-4 and TRBJ1-2; a possible D gene is TRBD1 (6 bases). Trimming removed 3 bases at V and 12 bases at J, with 14 bases between. The CDR3 consists of 12 residues. In nucleotides, the CDR3 is TGTGCCAGCAGTTTGGACAGTGCCGAAGACACCTTC. This translates into CASSLDSAEDTF.

This clonotype rates as hyperexpanded. The chain is built from TRBV12-3 or TRBV12-4 and TRBJ1-2; weak D call: TRBD1 (6 bases). CDR3 length: 14 amino acids. V was shortened by 5 bases and J by 8 bases, with 18 bases between the two germline ends. CDR3 sequence (DNA): TGTGCCAGCAGTACTTCCGGGACAAAGGGCGGCTACACCTTC. It specifies CASSTSGTKGGYTF.

This clonotype is judged large. This chain connects TRBV12-3 or TRBV12-4 to TRBJ1-2, with 7 positions matching TRBD1. The junction had 1 base not matched to a gene; V was cut back by 7 bases and J by 2 bases. This CDR3 region has 12 residues. This CDR3 reads CASTTGNYGYTF. As DNA, the CDR3 is TGTGCCAGCACGACAGGGAACTATGGCTACACCTTC.

The rearrangement joins TRBV12-3 or TRBV12-4 to TRBJ1-2; TRBD1 aligns across 7 bases. The ends lost 7 bases at V and 5 bases at J; junction bases unmatched: 19. The CDR3 sequence is 17 residues long. The CDR3 sequence: CASNREVSGTATYGYTF. The CDR3 DNA follows: TGTGCCAGCAACCGAGAGGTGTCCGGGACAGCGACTTATGGCTACACCTTC.

Relative to its sample, this clonotype is large. CDR3 loop: CASSTTGVVGYTF. The CDR3 coding sequence is TGTGCCAGCAGTACCACAGGGGTGGTTGGCTACACCTTC. The chain joins TRBV12-3 or TRBV12-4 to TRBJ1-2, with 7 positions matching TRBD1. The CDR3 loop spans 13 amino acids. V shed 5 bases and J 7 bases; nucleotides not matched to a gene: 7.

This clonotype is classed as large. The chain couples TRBV12-3 or TRBV12-4 to TRBJ1-2; D is unresolved. The germline V and J ends were trimmed by 7 bases and 0 bases, with 12 bases remaining between them. CDR3 length: 14 amino acids. The CDR3 DNA is TGTGCCAGCACCCACGGTTCAGCTAACTATGGCTACACCTTC. Its translation is CASTHGSANYGYTF.

This clonotype was detected ten times or more. The V call is TRBV12-3 or TRBV12-4, the J call TRBJ1-2; D remains ambiguous. This CDR3 has 13 amino acids. The V gene lost 6 bases and the J gene lost 3 bases, with 11 bases spanning the gap. The CDR3 coding sequence is TGTGCCAGCAGGAAATCTGCCCACTATGGCTACACCTTC. Its protein is CASRKSAHYGYTF.

In this sample, this clonotype is medium-sized (0.01 to 0.1%). The rearrangement links TRBV12-3 or TRBV12-4 to TRBJ1-2; D is unclear. Trimming stripped 6 bases from V and 3 bases from J, with 11 bases between. This CDR3 has 13 amino acids. DNA of the CDR3: TGTGCCAGCAGGAACTCTGCCCACTATGGCTACACCTTC. This encodes CASRNSAHYGYTF.

This rearrangement joins TRBV12-3 or TRBV12-4 to TRBJ1-2, with D possibly matching TRBD1 (6 bases). The germline V and J ends were trimmed by 5 bases and 8 bases, with 12 bases remaining between them. This CDR3 region has 12 residues. Written as DNA, the CDR3 is TGTGCCAGCAGTCTGTACAGGGAAGGCTACACCTTC. This codes for CASSLYREGYTF.

Sample share makes this clonotype large. The J gene is TRBJ1-2, the V gene TRBV12-3 or TRBV12-4; 8 bases line up with TRBD1. This CDR3 comprises 15 residues. V was clipped by 4 bases and J by 7 bases; unmatched bases: 11. CDR3 nucleotide sequence: TGTGCCAGCAGTTCCGGGACAGGAAGGGGTAGTGGCTACACCTTC. The encoded protein is CASSSGTGRGSGYTF.

Judged by abundance, this clonotype is large. The rearrangement uses TRBV12-3 or TRBV12-4 and TRBJ1-2; 8 bases line up with TRBD1. This CDR3 contains 15 residues. The trim removed 7 bases at V and 4 bases at J, leaving 11 bases unmatched. In nucleotides, the CDR3 is TGTGCCAGCACCGACAGGGGACCGACCTTCTATGGCTACACCTTC. Protein sequence: CASTDRGPTFYGYTF.

The gene calls are TRBV12-3 or TRBV12-4 and TRBJ1-2; TRBD1 aligns across 7 bases. This CDR3 comprises 14 residues. V trimming: 6 bases; J trimming: 4 bases; junction bases outside the gene matches: 8. In nucleotides, the CDR3 is TGTGCCAGCAGCCCAGGACAGGAGTTCTATGGCTACACCTTC. Its protein is CASSPGQEFYGYTF.

Sample share makes this clonotype medium-sized. The V call is TRBV12-3 or TRBV12-4, the J call TRBJ1-2; D uncertain. The CDR3 consists of 12 residues. The V end lost 9 bases, the J end lost 7 bases, and 15 bases lay between the germline ends. CDR3: CASGRQAGGYTF. The CDR3 region has the DNA TGTGCCAGTGGGCGGCAGGCAGGTGGCTACACCTTC.

V and J are TRBV12-3 or TRBV12-4 and TRBJ1-2; the match to TRBD1 covers 9 bases. CDR3 length: 14 amino acids. J lost 7 bases, V lost 2 bases, and 5 bases had no gene match. The CDR3 here is CASSLRDRASGYTF. CDR3 nucleotides: TGTGCCAGCAGTTTACGGGACAGGGCTAGTGGCTACACCTTC.

The chain joins TRBV12-3 or TRBV12-4 to TRBJ1-2; D gene unclear. The CDR3 runs 13 residues. Trimming removed 5 bases at V and 3 bases at J, with 10 bases between. CDR3 bases: TGTGCCAGCAGTCGCGGACGGCACTATGGCTACACCTTC. Translating gives CASSRGRHYGYTF.

There are a few counts of this clonotype. The gene calls are TRBV12-3 or TRBV12-4 and TRBJ1-2; no firm D call. Trimming removed 5 bases from V and 4 bases from J, with 5 bases in between. The CDR3 is 11 residues long. CDR3 in amino acids: CASSPGYGYTF. DNA for the CDR3: TGTGCCAGCAGTCCTGGCTATGGCTACACCTTC.

This clonotype is judged large. The J gene is TRBJ1-2, the V gene TRBV12-3 or TRBV12-4; D uncertain. Trimming cost V 3 bases and J 2 bases, with 4 bases left between them. The CDR3 contains 12 residues. CDR3 protein: CASSLQNYGYTF. For the CDR3, the DNA is TGTGCCAGCAGTTTGCAGAACTATGGCTACACCTTC.

A few counts support this clonotype. V is TRBV12-3 or TRBV12-4 and J is TRBJ1-2; the D is unclear. The CDR3 is 11 residues long. Trimming cost V 3 bases and J 10 bases, with 9 bases left between them. In nucleotides, the CDR3 is TGTGCCAGCAGTTTGGGCCGGCTCTACACCTTC. It is translated as CASSLGRLYTF.

This clonotype is classed as large (0.1 to 1%). The V gene is TRBV12-3 or TRBV12-4, the J gene TRBJ1-2; D unresolved. Deletions cut 10 bases from V and 5 bases from J, with 8 bases between. This CDR3 spans 10 amino acids. This CDR3 is CATTRYGYTF. The CDR3 coding sequence is TGTGCCACCACGAGGTATGGCTACACCTTC.

By frequency in the sample, this clonotype is large. CDR3 amino acids: CASSWGQLTNYGYTF. The DNA of the CDR3 is TGTGCCAGCAGTTGGGGACAGCTTACTAACTATGGCTACACCTTC. V gene TRBV12-3 or TRBV12-4 combines with J gene TRBJ1-2; 7 bases line up with TRBD1. The CDR3 has 15 amino acids. V was pared by 4 bases and J by 0 bases, with 5 bases of the junction left unmatched.